Presented here are 32 T cell receptor beta chains from one specimen sequenced in a study of blood T cell repertoires in COVID-19. Measured with immunoSEQ multiplex PCR; TCRdb has only the in-frame clones, and not every one. There are about 220,000 clones in the sample; approximately 85% occur only once, and about 2.5% lies in the top ten. The sequenced sample consisted of peripheral blood. Every receptor here comes from a woman in her seventies with COVID-19, enrolled during active disease.

The V gene is TRBV9, the J gene TRBJ2-2, with 10 bases aligning to TRBD1. V gave up 3 bases and J gave up 7 bases; unmatched junction bases: 3. Germline assignment: CDR1 SGDLS and CDR2 YYNGEE. This CDR3 comprises 14 residues. CDR3 residues: CASSAGTGDGELFF. The CDR3 bases are TGTGCCAGCAGCGCCGGGACAGGGGACGGGGAGCTGTTTTTT.

V gene TRBV10-3 combines with J gene TRBJ1-1; D is ambiguous. The CDR3 has 13 amino acids. Trimming pared 5 bases from V and 5 bases from J, leaving 12 bases between. Germline V gives CDR1 ENHRY, CDR2 SYGVKD. CDR3 amino acids: CAISPITGTEAFF. CDR3 nucleotide sequence: TGTGCCATCAGTCCTATAACCGGGACTGAAGCTTTCTTT.

The V and J genes are TRBV7-2 and TRBJ2-1; TRBD2 matches at 7 bases. Trimming removed 6 bases from V and 8 bases from J; junction bases left unmatched: 10. CDR1 SGHTA and CDR2 FQGNSA come from the germline V gene. This CDR3 is built from 14 residues. CDR3: CASRPGLGSDEQFF. DNA for the CDR3: TGTGCCAGCAGGCCTGGACTAGGTTCTGATGAGCAGTTCTTC.

On this clone: The junction and the germline gene differ at one end; a read error may be behind it. This chain links TRBV10-3 with TRBJ1-5; TRBD1 might be the D (6 bases). Germline V lookup: CDR1 ENHRY, CDR2 SYGVKD. The CDR3 has 15 residues. The CDR3 coding sequence is TGTGCCACCAGTCCCCTCACCGAAGGGGGTCAGCCCCAGCATTTT. Its protein is CATSPLTEGGQPQHF.

V usage is TRBV29-1 and J usage is TRBJ1-1; the D is unclear. The CDR3 is made up of 12 amino acids. Germline V gives CDR1 SQVTM, CDR2 ANQGSEA. Trimming took off 8 bases at V and 4 bases at J, with 14 bases between the two ends. CDR3 in DNA: TGCAGCACCTGCCAGGTCCTCACTGAAGCTTTCTTT. This translates into CSTCQVLTEAFF.

The chain links TRBV7-3 to TRBJ1-4; 7 nucleotides align to TRBD1. The V gene's germline CDR1 is SGHTA and CDR2 FQGTGA. V was clipped by 0 bases and J by 8 bases; unmatched bases: 0. CDR3 size: 13 residues. The CDR3 is CASSLTRGEKLFF. The CDR3 coding sequence is TGTGCCAGCAGCTTAACCAGGGGGGAAAAACTGTTTTTT. The entire variable domain, with the rest obtained from reference TRBV7-3 and TRBJ1-4, is as follows: GAGVSQTPSNKVTEKGKYVELRCDPISGHTALYWYRQSLGQGPEFLIYFQGTGAADDSGLPNDRFFAVRPEGSVSTLKIQRTERGDSAVYLCASSLTRGEKLFFGSGTQLSVL.

The chain has TRBV6-5 and TRBJ2-1; D is possibly TRBD2 (5 bases). V was cut by 2 bases and J by 4 bases, with 12 bases left in between. The germline V gene has CDR1 MNHEY and CDR2 SVGAGI. The CDR3 extends over 15 amino acids. CDR3 region: CASSYGGYNYNEQFF. The DNA for the CDR3 is TGTGCCAGCAGTTACGGAGGCTACAATTACAATGAGCAGTTCTTC.

This clone has more than one count but fewer than ten. The gene calls are TRBV5-6 and TRBJ2-1; D may be TRBD2 (6 bases). CDR3 length: 15 amino acids. Per germline, CDR1 SGHDT and CDR2 YYEEEE. The germline V and J ends were trimmed by 4 bases and 9 bases, with 20 bases remaining between them. The CDR3 loop is CASSGGPSWDREQFF. DNA for the CDR3: TGTGCCAGCAGCGGAGGGCCAAGCTGGGACCGTGAGCAGTTCTTC.

J is TRBJ1-5 and V is TRBV19, with D uncertain. V was trimmed by 5 bases and J by 9 bases, leaving 17 bases between them. The germline V gene encodes CDR1 LNHDA and CDR2 SQIVND (reference sequence). The CDR3 extends over 14 amino acids. The CDR3 loop reads CASSGNTGSRPQHF. The DNA for the CDR3 is TGTGCCAGTAGTGGAAATACGGGGTCACGGCCCCAGCATTTT.

The CDR3 region is CASSLGALGGKETQYF. The CDR3 DNA sequence: TGTGCCAGCAGCTTAGGTGCCCTGGGAGGGAAAGAGACCCAGTACTTC. The rearrangement joins TRBV11-2 to TRBJ2-5, with 7 nucleotides matching TRBD2. Germline loops: CDR1 SGHAT, CDR2 FQNNGV. Trimming removed 1 base from V and 3 bases from J; junction bases left unmatched: 8. There are 16 residues in the CDR3. Full variable domain (remainder filled in from reference TRBV11-2 and TRBJ2-5): EAGVAQSPRYKIIEKRQSVAFWCNPISGHATLYWYQQILGQGPKLLIQFQNNGVVDDSQLPKDRFSAERLKGVDSTLKIQPAKLEDSAVYLCASSLGALGGKETQYFGPGTRLLVL.

The rearrangement uses TRBV7-2 and TRBJ1-1, with 8 bases matching TRBD1. Germline CDR1 and CDR2: SGHTA and FQGNSA. V lost 1 base, J lost 1 base, and 5 bases stayed unmatched. The CDR3 length is 16 residues. CDR3 loop: CASSLEQGAWNTEAFF. In DNA form, the CDR3 reads TGTGCCAGCAGCTTAGAGCAGGGGGCCTGGAACACTGAAGCTTTCTTT.

V is TRBV6-2 or TRBV6-3 and J is TRBJ2-7; TRBD1 matches at 7 bases. This CDR3 is 14 amino acids long. Germline V gene lookup returns CDR1 MNHEY and CDR2 SVGEGT. Trimming cost V 6 bases and J 3 bases; bases outside gene matches: 8. Here the CDR3 reads CASSSGTVIYEQYF. Here the CDR3 DNA reads TGTGCCAGCAGCTCCGGGACAGTCATCTACGAGCAGTACTTC.

This chain links TRBV5-1 with TRBJ2-7, with a tentative D call TRBD1 (6 bases). Germline CDR1 and CDR2: SGHRS and YFSETQ. V was cut by 0 bases and J by 2 bases, with 15 bases left in between. There are 16 residues in the CDR3. CDR3 protein: CASSLDGTSWTYEQYF. For the CDR3, the DNA is TGCGCCAGCAGCTTGGACGGGACATCCTGGACCTACGAGCAGTACTTC.

CDR3 in DNA: TGTGCCAGCAGCCCCCGGACAGGGGGGACAGGGCCCCAGCATTTT. Its translation is CASSPRTGGTGPQHF. V is TRBV5-8 and J is TRBJ1-5, with TRBD1 matching 10 bases. The germline V gene encodes CDR1 SGHTS and CDR2 YDEGEE. V lost 4 bases and J lost 9; bases outside the gene matches: 10. CDR3 length: 15 residues.

About this clone: At one boundary the junction diverges from the germline segment, which might be a read error. CDR3 protein: CASRGTAPNAEAFF. In DNA, the CDR3 is TGTGCCAGCAGGGGGACAGCTCCGAACGCTGAAGCTTTCTTT. This rearrangement joins TRBV2 to TRBJ1-1; TRBD1 aligns across 7 bases. CDR3 length: 14 amino acids. Looked up from germline, CDR1 is SNHLY and CDR2 is FYNNEI.

CDR3 DNA sequence: TGTGCCAGCTCGGGGTGGAATGAAAAACTGTTTTTT. The encoded protein is CASSGWNEKLFF. This chain links TRBV5-6 with TRBJ1-4; D call uncertain. Trimming removed 7 bases from V and 5 bases from J, with 9 bases in between. This CDR3 region has 12 residues. Germline V lookup: CDR1 SGHDT, CDR2 YYEEEE.

The chain combines TRBV20-1 with TRBJ1-5; D remains unclear. The germline V and J ends were trimmed by 3 bases and 3 bases, with 9 bases remaining between them. Germline CDR1 is DFQATT and CDR2 is SNEGSKA (reference sequence). The CDR3 runs to 13 residues. The CDR3 DNA sequence: TGCAGTGCTAGTGTGACTAACAATCAGCCCCAGCATTTT. Its protein is CSASVTNNQPQHF.

The rearrangement uses TRBV4-2 and TRBJ1-2, with 8 bases matching TRBD1. Germline V gene sequence: CDR1 LGHNA, CDR2 YNFKEQ. The ends lost 10 bases at V and 8 bases at J; junction bases unmatched: 9. This CDR3 contains 12 residues. The DNA for the CDR3 is TGTGCCACCCAGGGGGCGCTCGGCGGCTACACCTTC. Translated: CATQGALGGYTF.

There are a few counts of this clone. The chain is built from TRBV4-1 and TRBJ1-2, with D perhaps matching TRBD1 (6 bases). This CDR3 spans 15 amino acids. Germline V CDR1 and CDR2: MGHRA, YSYEKL. V shed 0 bases and J shed 5 bases, with 13 bases lying between them. CDR3: CASSQDRGGWYGYTF. DNA of the CDR3: TGCGCCAGCAGCCAAGATAGGGGGGGTTGGTATGGCTACACCTTC.

This sequence joins TRBV6-5 and TRBJ1-2; D unresolved. Germline loops: CDR1 MNHEY, CDR2 SVGAGI. Deletions cut 6 bases from V and 2 bases from J, with 13 bases between. CDR3 length: 14 residues. CDR3 loop: CASSLTSRNYGYTF. CDR3 coding DNA: TGTGCCAGCAGCCTTACCTCCAGGAACTATGGCTACACCTTC.

The chain is built from TRBV14 and TRBJ1-2, with a tentative D call TRBD1 (5 bases). Germline CDR1 is SGHDN and CDR2 is FVKESK. The CDR3 extends over 13 amino acids. V dropped 6 bases and J dropped 6 bases, with 14 bases sitting between them. This CDR3 reads CASSLQGSDGYTF. For the CDR3, the DNA is TGTGCCAGCAGTCTTCAGGGAAGCGATGGCTACACCTTC.

The chain has TRBV6-2 or TRBV6-3 and TRBJ2-3, with 8 bases matching TRBD2. The CDR3 extends over 16 amino acids. With V trimmed by 2 bases and J by 2 bases, 6 bases remained unmatched. The V gene's germline CDR1 is MNHEY and CDR2 SVGEGT. The CDR3 region is CASSYQPAGATDTQYF. CDR3 nucleotide sequence: TGTGCCAGCAGTTACCAACCAGCGGGGGCCACAGATACGCAGTATTTT.

The chain couples TRBV3-1 (or the pseudogene TRBV3-2) to TRBJ2-5; 9 bases fit TRBD2. This CDR3 has 15 amino acids. The ends lost 1 base at V and 2 bases at J; junction bases unmatched: 2. Germline assignment: CDR1 LGHDT and CDR2 YNNKEL (reference sequence). The CDR3 nucleotides are TGTGCCAGCAGCCAAGTGACTAGCGGACAAGAGACCCAGTACTTC. The encoded protein is CASSQVTSGQETQYF.

A few counts support this clone. V and J are TRBV25-1 and TRBJ1-1; 7 bases match TRBD1. This CDR3 region has 14 residues. V lost 6 bases to trimming and J lost 2 bases; unmatched junction nucleotides: 6. Germline V gene lookup returns CDR1 MGHDK and CDR2 SYGVNS. For the CDR3, the DNA is TGTGCCAGCAGGGGAGGACAGGCTAACACTGAAGCTTTCTTT. Its translation is CASRGGQANTEAFF.

This clone has only a few counts. The chain employs TRBV5-5 and TRBJ1-5; a possible D gene is TRBD1 (5 bases). Trimming took off 0 bases at V and 6 bases at J, with 10 bases between the two ends. The CDR3 has 14 amino acids. Germline values: CDR1 SGHKS, CDR2 YYEKEE (reference sequence). CDR3 sequence (DNA): TGTGCCAGCAGCTTGGTGGGGCCACCTCAGCCCCAGCATTTT. Its translation is CASSLVGPPQPQHF.

The chain joins TRBV19 to TRBJ2-3, with a tentative D call TRBD1 (6 bases). V lost 5 bases to trimming and J lost 2 bases, with 14 bases between them. This CDR3 comprises 15 residues. Germline CDR1 LNHDA, CDR2 SQIVND (reference sequence). This CDR3 is CASSAYNRDTDTQYF. CDR3 nucleotide sequence: TGTGCCAGTAGTGCCTATAACAGGGACACAGATACGCAGTATTTT.

V is TRBV5-1 and J is TRBJ2-7, with D perhaps TRBD2 (5 bases). The germline CDR1 and CDR2 sequences are SGHRS and YFSETQ. The CDR3 consists of 14 residues. Between the trimmed V and J ends, which lost 2 bases and 7 bases, there was a span of 16 bases. CDR3 nucleotides: TGCGCCAGCAGCTTTTACCCTTTTCCGGGGGAGCAGTACTTC. It specifies CASSFYPFPGEQYF.

CDR3 nucleotides: TGTGCCAGCAGTTTAGGGGGCTCAGGGTGGGAGACCCAGTACTTC. Protein product: CASSLGGSGWETQYF. V is TRBV27 and J is TRBJ2-5, with a possible D match to TRBD1 (6 bases). This CDR3 is built from 15 residues. Germline V gene lookup returns CDR1 MNHEY and CDR2 SMNVEV (reference sequence). Trimming took 2 bases from V and 5 from J, leaving 15 bases between them.

The chain is built from TRBV5-6 and TRBJ1-4, with 7 bases fitting TRBD1. V lost 5 bases and J lost 4; bases outside the gene matches: 5. The germline V gene encodes CDR1 SGHDT and CDR2 YYEEEE. The CDR3 runs to 14 residues. CDR3 in amino acids: CASSYGQVNEKLFF. The CDR3 nucleotides are TGTGCCAGCAGTTATGGACAGGTTAATGAAAAACTGTTTTTT. Using reference TRBV5-6 and TRBJ1-4 for the parts outside the CDR3, the full variable domain is DAGVTQSPTHLIKTRGQQVTLRCSPKSGHDTVSWYQQALGQGPQFIFQYYEEEERQRGNFPDRFSGHQFPNYSSELNVNALLLGDSALYLCASSYGQVNEKLFFGSGTQLSVL.

This chain uses TRBV14 with TRBJ1-1; 7 nucleotides align to TRBD1. The V segment lost 0 bases and the J segment 3 bases; nucleotides outside the gene matches: 10. Germline loops: CDR1 SGHDN, CDR2 FVKESK. The CDR3 is made up of 17 amino acids. CDR3 region: CASSQDQGQIFDTEAFF. DNA of the CDR3: TGTGCCAGCAGCCAAGATCAGGGACAGATTTTTGACACTGAAGCTTTCTTT.

This chain joins TRBV7-9 and TRBJ2-1; 11 bases are shared with TRBD2. The CDR3 runs to 16 residues. With 1 base clipped from V and 7 bases from J, the junction kept 6 bases outside the gene matches. The germline V gene encodes CDR1 SEHNR and CDR2 FQNEAQ (reference sequence). CDR3 nucleotide sequence: TGTGCCAGCAGCTTAGTTCTAGCGGGAGGATGGAATGAGCAGTTCTTC. Translating gives CASSLVLAGGWNEQFF.

V gene TRBV3-1 (or the pseudogene TRBV3-2) combines with J gene TRBJ2-7; maybe TRBD1 (5 bases). The CDR3 runs 13 residues. Between the trimmed V and J ends, which lost 0 bases and 5 bases, there was a span of 8 bases. The germline V gene encodes CDR1 LGHDT and CDR2 YNNKEL (reference sequence). CDR3 DNA sequence: TGTGCCAGCAGCCAAGACAGGGTCCACGAGCAGTACTTC. Amino acids: CASSQDRVHEQYF.